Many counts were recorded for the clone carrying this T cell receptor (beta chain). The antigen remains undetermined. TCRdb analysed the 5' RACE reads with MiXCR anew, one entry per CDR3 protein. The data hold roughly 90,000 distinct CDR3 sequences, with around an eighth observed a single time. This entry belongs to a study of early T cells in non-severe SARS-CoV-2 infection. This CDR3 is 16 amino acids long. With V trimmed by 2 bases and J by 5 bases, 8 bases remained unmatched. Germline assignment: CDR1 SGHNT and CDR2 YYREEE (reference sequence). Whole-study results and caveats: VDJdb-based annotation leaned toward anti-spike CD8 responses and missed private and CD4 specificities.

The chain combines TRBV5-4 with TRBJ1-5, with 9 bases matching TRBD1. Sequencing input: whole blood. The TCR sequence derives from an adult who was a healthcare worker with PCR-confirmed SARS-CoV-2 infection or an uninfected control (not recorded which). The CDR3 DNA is TGTGCCAGCAGCTTAGATGGACACAGGGGGCATCAGCCCCAGCATTTT. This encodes CASSLDGHRGHQPQHF.